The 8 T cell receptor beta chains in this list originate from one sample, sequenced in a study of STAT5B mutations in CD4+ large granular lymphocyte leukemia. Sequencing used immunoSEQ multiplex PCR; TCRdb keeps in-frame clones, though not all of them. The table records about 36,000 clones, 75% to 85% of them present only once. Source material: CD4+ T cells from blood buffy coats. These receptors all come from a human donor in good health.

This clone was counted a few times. CDR3 amino acids: CASSLDQETQYF. The CDR3 DNA follows: TGTGCCAGCAGCCTAGACCAAGAGACCCAGTACTTC. The V gene is TRBV11-1, the J gene TRBJ2-5; D is unclear. CDR1 is SGHAT and CDR2 is FQDESV in the germline V gene (reference sequence). The CDR3 extends over 12 amino acids. The V end lost 5 bases, the J end lost 0 bases, and 4 bases lay between the germline ends.

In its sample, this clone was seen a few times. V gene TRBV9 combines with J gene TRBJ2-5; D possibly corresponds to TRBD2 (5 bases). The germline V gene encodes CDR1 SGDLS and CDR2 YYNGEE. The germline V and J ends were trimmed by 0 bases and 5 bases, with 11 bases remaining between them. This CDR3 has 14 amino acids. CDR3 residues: CASSVGPSLETQYF. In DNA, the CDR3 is TGTGCCAGCAGCGTAGGTCCTAGCTTGGAGACCCAGTACTTC. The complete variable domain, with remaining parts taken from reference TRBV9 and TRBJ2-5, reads DSGVTQTPKHLITATGQRVTLRCSPRSGDLSVYWYQQSLDQGLQFLIQYYNGEERAKGNILERFSAQQFPDLHSELNLSSLELGDSALYFCASSVGPSLETQYFGPGTRLLVL.

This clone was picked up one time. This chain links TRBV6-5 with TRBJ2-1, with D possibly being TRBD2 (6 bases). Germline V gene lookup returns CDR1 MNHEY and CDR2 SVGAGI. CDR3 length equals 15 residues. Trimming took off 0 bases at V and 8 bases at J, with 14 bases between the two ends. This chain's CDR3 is CASSYSGLSVYEQFF. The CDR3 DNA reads TGTGCCAGCAGTTACTCGGGACTTAGCGTCTATGAGCAGTTCTTC.

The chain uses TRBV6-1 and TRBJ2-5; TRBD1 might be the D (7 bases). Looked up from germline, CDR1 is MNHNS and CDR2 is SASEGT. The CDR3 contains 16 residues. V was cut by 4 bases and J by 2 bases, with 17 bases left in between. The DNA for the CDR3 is TGTGCCAGCAGTGGGAGGGAACAGGGGAAGCAAGAGACCCAGTACTTC. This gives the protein CASSGREQGKQETQYF.

CDR3 DNA sequence: TGTGCCAGCTCACCGGGACAGGGATTGACCTACGAGCAGTACTTC. This translates into CASSPGQGLTYEQYF. This chain links TRBV18 with TRBJ2-7; 9 bases align to TRBD1. Germline V lookup: CDR1 KGHSH, CDR2 LQKENI. The CDR3 covers 15 residues. The trim removed 3 bases at V and 2 bases at J, leaving 5 bases unmatched.

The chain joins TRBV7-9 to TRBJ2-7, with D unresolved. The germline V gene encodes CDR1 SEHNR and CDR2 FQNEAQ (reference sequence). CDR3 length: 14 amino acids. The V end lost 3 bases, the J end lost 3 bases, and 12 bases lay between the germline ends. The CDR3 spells CASSFSPYRYEQYF. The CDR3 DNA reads TGTGCCAGCAGCTTTTCTCCCTACCGCTACGAGCAGTACTTC. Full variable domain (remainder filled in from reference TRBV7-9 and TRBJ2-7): DTGVSQNPRHKITKRGQNVTFRCDPISEHNRLYWYRQTLGQGPEFLTYFQNEAQLEKSRLLSDRFSAERPKGSFSTLEIQRTEQGDSAMYLCASSFSPYRYEQYFGPGTRLTVT.

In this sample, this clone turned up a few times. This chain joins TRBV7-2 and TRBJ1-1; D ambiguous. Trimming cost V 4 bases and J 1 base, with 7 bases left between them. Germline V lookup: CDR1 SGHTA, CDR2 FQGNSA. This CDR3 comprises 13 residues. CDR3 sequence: CASSSGPNTEAFF. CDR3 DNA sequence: TGTGCCAGCAGCTCCGGACCGAACACTGAAGCTTTCTTT.

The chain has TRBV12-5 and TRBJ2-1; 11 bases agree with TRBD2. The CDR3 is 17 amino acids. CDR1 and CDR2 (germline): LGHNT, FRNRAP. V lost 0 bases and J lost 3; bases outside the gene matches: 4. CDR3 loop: CASGLVIAGGIYNEQFF. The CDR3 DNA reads TGTGCTAGTGGTTTGGTTATAGCGGGAGGGATCTACAATGAGCAGTTCTTC.